In this sample, the clone carrying this TCR beta chain turned up a few times. Antigen specificity is unknown. Participants comprised healthy donors of bone marrow. This specimen belongs to a study of cytomegalovirus exposure and HLA in healthy donors. The PCR made use of 60 Vbeta and 13 Jbeta primers. Profiled with immunoSEQ multiplex PCR; TCRdb holds only in-frame clones, not every one. The sample holds roughly 160,000 clones; about 72% are singletons and the top ten take more than 3.5%. Germline values: CDR1 LNHNV, CDR2 YYDKDF (reference sequence). The CDR3 loop spans 14 amino acids. Whole-study results and caveats: Sequencing likely caused a cluster of highly shared sequence variants. A later analysis showed that HLA-associated TCR beta chains had undergone more clonal expansion than equally common others. Previously analyzed data showed that most TCR beta V segments were productive at a frequency of about 90% or about 30%.

The sample taken for sequencing was PBMCs. The TCR sequence derives from a man aged 30-40 years in good health and CMV-seropositive. V usage is TRBV15 and J usage is TRBJ2-5; TRBD1 matches at 10 bases. The last part of the DNA fits TRBJ2-7 better; the J call may be wrong. CDR3 sequence: CATSSTGGGYEQYF. CDR3 sequence (DNA): TGTGCCACCAGCTCGACAGGGGGCGGATACGAGCAGTACTTC.